The T cell receptor (beta chain) described here comes from a study of cytomegalovirus exposure and HLA in healthy donors. The CDR3 sequence is 15 residues long. Germline assignment: CDR1 MNHEY and CDR2 SVGAGI. The V gene lost 0 bases and the J gene lost 7 bases, with 12 bases spanning the gap. Primers for the PCR totalled 60 Vbeta and 13 Jbeta. This table comes from immunoSEQ multiplex PCR, and its TCRdb copy is limited to in-frame clones, with some not included. The record lists 70,000 to 100,000 clones, of which the ten most abundant hold about 5.9%. The sequenced sample was PBMCs. This clonotype was obtained from a girl aged 5 to 17 in good health and CMV-seropositive. This rearrangement joins TRBV6-5 to TRBJ1-4, with D perhaps matching TRBD1 (5 bases). CDR3 sequence reads: CASSYSSQGPEKLFF. Here the CDR3 DNA reads TGTGCCAGCAGTTACTCGAGCCAGGGTCCTGAAAAACTGTTTTTT.